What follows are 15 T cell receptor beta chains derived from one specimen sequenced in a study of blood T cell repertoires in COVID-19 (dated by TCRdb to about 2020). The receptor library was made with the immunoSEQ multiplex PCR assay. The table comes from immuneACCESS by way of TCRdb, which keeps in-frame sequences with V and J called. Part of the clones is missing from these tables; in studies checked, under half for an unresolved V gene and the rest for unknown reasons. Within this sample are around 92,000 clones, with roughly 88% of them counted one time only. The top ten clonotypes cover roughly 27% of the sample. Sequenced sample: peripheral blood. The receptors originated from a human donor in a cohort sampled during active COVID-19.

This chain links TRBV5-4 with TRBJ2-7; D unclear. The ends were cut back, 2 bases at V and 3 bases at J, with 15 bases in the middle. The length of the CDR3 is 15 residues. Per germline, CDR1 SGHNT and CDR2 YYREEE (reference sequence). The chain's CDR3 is CASSFDPGAFYEQYF. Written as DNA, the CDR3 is TGTGCCAGCAGCTTTGATCCCGGTGCGTTCTACGAGCAGTACTTC.

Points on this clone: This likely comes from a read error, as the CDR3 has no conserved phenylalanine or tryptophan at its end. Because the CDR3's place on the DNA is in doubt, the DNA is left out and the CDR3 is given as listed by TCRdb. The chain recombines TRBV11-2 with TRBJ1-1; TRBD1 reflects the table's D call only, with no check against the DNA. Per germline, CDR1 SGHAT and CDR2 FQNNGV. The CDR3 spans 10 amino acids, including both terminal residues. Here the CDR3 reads CASSFVGARS.

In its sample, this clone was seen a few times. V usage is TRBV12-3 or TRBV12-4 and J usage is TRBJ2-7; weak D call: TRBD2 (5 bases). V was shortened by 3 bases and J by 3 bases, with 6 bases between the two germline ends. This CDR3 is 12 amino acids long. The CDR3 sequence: CASSFEGYEQYF. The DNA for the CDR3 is TGTGCCAGCAGTTTTGAGGGCTACGAGCAGTACTTC.

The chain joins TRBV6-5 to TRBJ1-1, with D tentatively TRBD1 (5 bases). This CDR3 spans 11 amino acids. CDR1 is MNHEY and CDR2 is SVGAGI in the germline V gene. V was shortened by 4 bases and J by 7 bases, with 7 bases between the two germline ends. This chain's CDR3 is CASSSGDEAFF. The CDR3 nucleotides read TGTGCCAGCAGTTCGGGGGATGAAGCTTTCTTT.

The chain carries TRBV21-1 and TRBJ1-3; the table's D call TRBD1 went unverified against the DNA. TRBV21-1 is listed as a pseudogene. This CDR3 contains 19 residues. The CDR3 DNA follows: TGTGCCAGCAGCAAAGTTGGGGCTCATACAGCGTACTCTGGAAACACCATATATTTT. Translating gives CASSKVGAHTAYSGNTIYF.

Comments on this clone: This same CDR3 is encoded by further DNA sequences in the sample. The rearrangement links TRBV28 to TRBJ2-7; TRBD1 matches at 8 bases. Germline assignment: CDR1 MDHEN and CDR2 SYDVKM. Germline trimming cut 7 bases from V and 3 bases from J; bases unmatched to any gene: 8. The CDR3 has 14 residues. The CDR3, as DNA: TGTGCCAGCACCAGGAGACAGGGGAACTACGAGCAGTACTTC. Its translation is CASTRRQGNYEQYF.

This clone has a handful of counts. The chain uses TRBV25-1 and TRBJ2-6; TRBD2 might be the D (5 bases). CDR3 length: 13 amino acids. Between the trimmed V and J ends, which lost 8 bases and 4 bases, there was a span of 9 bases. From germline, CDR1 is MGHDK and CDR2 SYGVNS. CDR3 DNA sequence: TGTGCCAGCCAGCGGTCCGGGGCCAACGTCCTGACTTTC. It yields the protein CASQRSGANVLTF.

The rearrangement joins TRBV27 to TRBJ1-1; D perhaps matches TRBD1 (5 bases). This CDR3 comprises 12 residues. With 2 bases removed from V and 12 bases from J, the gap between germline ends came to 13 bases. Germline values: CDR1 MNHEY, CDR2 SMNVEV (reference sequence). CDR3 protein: CASSLVGGMTFF. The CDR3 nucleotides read TGTGCCAGCAGTTTAGTCGGGGGGATGACTTTCTTT.

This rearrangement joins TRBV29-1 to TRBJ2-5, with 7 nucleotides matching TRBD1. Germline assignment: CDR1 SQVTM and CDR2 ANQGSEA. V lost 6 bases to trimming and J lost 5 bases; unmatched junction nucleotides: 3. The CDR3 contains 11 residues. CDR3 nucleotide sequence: TGCAGCGTCGACAGGGCCGAGACCCAGTACTTC. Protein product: CSVDRAETQYF.

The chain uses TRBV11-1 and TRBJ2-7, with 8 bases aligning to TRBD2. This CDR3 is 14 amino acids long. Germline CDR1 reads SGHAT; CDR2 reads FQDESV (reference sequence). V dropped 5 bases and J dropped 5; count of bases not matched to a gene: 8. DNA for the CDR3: TGTGCCAGCAGCCCTAGCGGGTCCCACCACGAGCAGTACTTC. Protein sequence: CASSPSGSHHEQYF. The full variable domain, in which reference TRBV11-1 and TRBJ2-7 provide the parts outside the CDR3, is EAEVAQSPRYKITEKSQAVAFWCDPISGHATLYWYRQILGQGPELLVQFQDESVVDDSQLPKDRFSAERLKGVDSTLKIQPAELGDSAMYLCASSPSGSHHEQYFGPGTRLTVT.

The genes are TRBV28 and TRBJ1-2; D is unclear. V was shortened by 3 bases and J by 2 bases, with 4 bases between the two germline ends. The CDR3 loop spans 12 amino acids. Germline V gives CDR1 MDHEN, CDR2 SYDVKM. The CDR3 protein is CASSLSNYGYTF. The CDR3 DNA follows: TGTGCCAGCAGTTTGAGCAACTATGGCTACACCTTC.

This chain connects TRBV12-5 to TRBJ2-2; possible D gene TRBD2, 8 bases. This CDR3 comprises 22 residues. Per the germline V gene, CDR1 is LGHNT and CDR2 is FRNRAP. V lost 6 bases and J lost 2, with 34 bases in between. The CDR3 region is CASGTQGGRGGLDGVNTGELFF. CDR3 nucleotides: TGTGCTAGTGGGACCCAGGGGGGCCGGGGGGGTCTTGACGGGGTAAACACCGGGGAGCTGTTTTTT.

The CDR3 region has the DNA TGTGCCAGCAGCCTCAGAGGCGGGGTCGCGAACACCGGGGAGCTGTTTTTT. This gives the protein CASSLRGGVANTGELFF. The rearrangement uses TRBV11-2 and TRBJ2-2, with a weak D call TRBD2 (6 bases). Germline assignment: CDR1 SGHAT and CDR2 FQNNGV. The CDR3 is made up of 17 amino acids. Between the trimmed V and J ends, which lost 5 bases and 0 bases, there was a span of 16 bases. Together with reference TRBV11-2 and TRBJ2-2, the CDR3 gives the full variable domain: EAGVAQSPRYKIIEKRQSVAFWCNPISGHATLYWYQQILGQGPKLLIQFQNNGVVDDSQLPKDRFSAERLKGVDSTLKIQPAKLEDSAVYLCASSLRGGVANTGELFFGEGSRLTVL.

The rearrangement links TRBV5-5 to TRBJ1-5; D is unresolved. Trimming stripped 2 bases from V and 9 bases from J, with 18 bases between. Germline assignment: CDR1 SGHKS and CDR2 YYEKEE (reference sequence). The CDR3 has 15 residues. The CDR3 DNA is TGTGCCAGCAGCTTTGGCACAACCTTATCTCGGCCCCAGCATTTT. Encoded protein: CASSFGTTLSRPQHF.

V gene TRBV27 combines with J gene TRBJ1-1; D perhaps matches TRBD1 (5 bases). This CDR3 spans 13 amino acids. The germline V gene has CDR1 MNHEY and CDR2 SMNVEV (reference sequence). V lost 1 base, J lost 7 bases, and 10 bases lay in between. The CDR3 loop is CASSLWGGDEAFF. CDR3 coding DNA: TGTGCCAGCAGTTTATGGGGGGGGGATGAAGCTTTCTTT.